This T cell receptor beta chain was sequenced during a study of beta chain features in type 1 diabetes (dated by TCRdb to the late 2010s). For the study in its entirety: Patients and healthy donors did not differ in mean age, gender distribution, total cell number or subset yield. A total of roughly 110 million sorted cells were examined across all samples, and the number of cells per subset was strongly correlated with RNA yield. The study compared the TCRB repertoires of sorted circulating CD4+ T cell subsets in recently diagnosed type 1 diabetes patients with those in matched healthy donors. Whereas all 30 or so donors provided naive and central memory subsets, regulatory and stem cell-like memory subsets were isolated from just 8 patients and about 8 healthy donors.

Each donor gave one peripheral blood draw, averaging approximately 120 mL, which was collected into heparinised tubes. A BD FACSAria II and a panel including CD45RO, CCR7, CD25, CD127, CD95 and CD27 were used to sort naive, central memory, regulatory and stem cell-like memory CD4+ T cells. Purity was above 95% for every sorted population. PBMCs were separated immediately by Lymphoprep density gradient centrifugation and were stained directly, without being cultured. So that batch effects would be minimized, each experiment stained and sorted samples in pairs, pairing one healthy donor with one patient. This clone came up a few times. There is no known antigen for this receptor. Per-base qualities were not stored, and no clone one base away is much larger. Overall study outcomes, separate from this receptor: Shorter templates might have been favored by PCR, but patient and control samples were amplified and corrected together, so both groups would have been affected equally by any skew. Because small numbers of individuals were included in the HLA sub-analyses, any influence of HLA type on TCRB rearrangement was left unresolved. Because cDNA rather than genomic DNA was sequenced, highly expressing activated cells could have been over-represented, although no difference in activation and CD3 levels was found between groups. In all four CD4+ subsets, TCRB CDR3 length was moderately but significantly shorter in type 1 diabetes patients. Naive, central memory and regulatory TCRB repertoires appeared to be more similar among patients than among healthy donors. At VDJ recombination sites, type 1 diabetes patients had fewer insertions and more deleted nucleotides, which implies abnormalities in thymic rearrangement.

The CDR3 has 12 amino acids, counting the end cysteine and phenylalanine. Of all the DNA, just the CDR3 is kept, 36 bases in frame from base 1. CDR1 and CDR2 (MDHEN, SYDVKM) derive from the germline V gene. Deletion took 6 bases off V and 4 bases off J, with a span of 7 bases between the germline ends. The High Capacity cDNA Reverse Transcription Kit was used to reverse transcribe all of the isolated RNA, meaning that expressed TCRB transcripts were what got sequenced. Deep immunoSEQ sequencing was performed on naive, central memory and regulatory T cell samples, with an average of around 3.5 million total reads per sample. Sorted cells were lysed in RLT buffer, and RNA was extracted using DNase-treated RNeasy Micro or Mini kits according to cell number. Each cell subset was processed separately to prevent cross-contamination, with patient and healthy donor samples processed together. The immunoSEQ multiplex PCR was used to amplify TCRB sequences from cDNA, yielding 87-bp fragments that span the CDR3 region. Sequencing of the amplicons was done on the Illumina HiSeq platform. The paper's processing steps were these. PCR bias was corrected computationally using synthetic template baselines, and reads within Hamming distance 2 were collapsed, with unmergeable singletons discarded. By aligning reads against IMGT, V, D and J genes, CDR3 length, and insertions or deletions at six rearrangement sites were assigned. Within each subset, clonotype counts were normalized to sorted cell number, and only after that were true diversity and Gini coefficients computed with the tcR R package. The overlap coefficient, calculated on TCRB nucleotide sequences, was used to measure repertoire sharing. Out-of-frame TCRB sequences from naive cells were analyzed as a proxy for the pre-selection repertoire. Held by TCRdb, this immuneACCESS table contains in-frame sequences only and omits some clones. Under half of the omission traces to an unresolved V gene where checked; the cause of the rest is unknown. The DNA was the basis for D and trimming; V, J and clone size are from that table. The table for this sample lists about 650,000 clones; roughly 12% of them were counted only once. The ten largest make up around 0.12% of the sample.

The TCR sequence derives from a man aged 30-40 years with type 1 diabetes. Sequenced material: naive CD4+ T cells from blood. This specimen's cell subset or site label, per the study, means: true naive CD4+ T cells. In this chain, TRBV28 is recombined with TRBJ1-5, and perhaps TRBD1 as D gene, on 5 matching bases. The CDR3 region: CASRSGNQPQHF. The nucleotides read TGTGCCAGCAGATCAGGGAATCAGCCCCAGCATTTT.